The T cell receptor (beta chain) described here comes from a study of blood T cells in healthy people across ages. On the study more broadly: Template switching caught about one barcoded beta molecule for each two T cells.

This clonotype turned up a few times. The V end was cut by 0 bases, the J end by 4 bases, with 9 bases between. The CDR3 contains 14 residues. Germline CDR1 and CDR2: MGHRA and YSYEKL. Together with a sample-barcoded 5' primer, a J-beta primer mix was included in a second PCR lasting about 7 to 11 cycles. MiXCR, applied by TCRdb to the 5' RACE reads, yields one record per CDR3 protein. The table records over a million distinct CDR3 sequences, 59% of them present only once. The source of this sequence is a young man in good health. V usage is TRBV4-1 and J usage is TRBJ1-1; D unresolved. Source material: blood. This chain's CDR3 is CASSQEASGTEAFF. CDR3 bases: TGCGCCAGCAGCCAAGAGGCTAGCGGCACTGAAGCTTTCTTT.